This TCR beta chain is from a study of shared clonotypes between healthy human individuals. Clones were sequenced by immunoSEQ multiplex PCR, and TCRdb holds only the in-frame ones, with some missing. The sample shows millions of clones, just over 90% of them seen only once. Comment on this clone: As yet, its antigen is unknown.

Germline V gene data show CDR1 as MNHNS and CDR2 as SASEGT. The CDR3 totals 16 residues. Trimming removed 6 bases from V and 0 bases from J, with 14 bases in between. Study results and limitations: The sampled material consisted only of blood, and tissue repertoires are likely to differ. Since donors were few, the genetic and exposure-history diversity represented was limited. When compared with the clonotypes that were shared by all four sorted-subset donors, the non-shared clonotypes turned out to have lower generation probabilities.

The TCR originated in a man between 18 and 35 years old in good health. V and J are TRBV6-1 and TRBJ2-2; possible D gene TRBD2, 6 bases. Sequencing used naive CD4+ T cells sorted from blood. Sample subset: CD45RA+ positively selected. Written as DNA, the CDR3 is TGTGCCAGCAGCGAACTAGCAGCATCGAACACCGGGGAGCTGTTTTTT. Amino acids: CASSELAASNTGELFF.